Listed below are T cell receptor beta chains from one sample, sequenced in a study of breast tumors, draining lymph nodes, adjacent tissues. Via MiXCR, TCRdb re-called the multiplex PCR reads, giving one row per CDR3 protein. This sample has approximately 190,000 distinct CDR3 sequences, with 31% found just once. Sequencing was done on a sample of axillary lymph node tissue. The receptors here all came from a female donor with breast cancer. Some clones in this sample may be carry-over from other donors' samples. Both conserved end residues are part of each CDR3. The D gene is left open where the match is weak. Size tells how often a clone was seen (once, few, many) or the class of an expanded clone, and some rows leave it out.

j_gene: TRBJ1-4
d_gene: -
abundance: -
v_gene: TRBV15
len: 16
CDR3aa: CATSSGLAGISQKLFF
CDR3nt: TGTGCCACCAGCTCAGGACTAGCGGGTATAAGCCAAAAACTGTTTTTT

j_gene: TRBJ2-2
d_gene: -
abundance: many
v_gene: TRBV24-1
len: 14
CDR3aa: CATSAQGWTGELFF
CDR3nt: TGTGCCACCAGTGCACAGGGATGGACCGGGGAGCTGTTTTTT

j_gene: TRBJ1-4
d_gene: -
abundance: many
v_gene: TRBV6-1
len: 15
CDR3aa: CASSEGHRVNEKLFF
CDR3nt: TGTGCCAGCAGTGAAGGTCACAGGGTAAATGAAAAACTGTTTTTT

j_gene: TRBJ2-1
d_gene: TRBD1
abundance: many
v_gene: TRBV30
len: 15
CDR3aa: CAWNPDRGRYNEQFF
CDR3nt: TGTGCCTGGAATCCGGACAGGGGACGCTACAATGAGCAGTTCTTC

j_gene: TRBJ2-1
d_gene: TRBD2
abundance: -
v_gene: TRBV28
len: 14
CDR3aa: CASSFSGIYNEQFF
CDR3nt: TGTGCCAGCAGTTTTAGCGGGATATACAATGAGCAGTTCTTC

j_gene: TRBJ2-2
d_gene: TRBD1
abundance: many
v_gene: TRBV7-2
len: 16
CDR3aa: CASSLALDRAGGELFF
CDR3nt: TGTGCCAGCAGCTTAGCGTTGGACAGGGCGGGCGGGGAGCTGTTTTTT

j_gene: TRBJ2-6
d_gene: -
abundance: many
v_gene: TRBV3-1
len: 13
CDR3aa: CASTSGRANVLTF
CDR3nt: TGTGCCAGCACCTCTGGGCGGGCCAACGTCCTGACTTTC

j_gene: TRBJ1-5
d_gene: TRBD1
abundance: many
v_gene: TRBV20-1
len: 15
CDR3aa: CSARGDRTPNQPQHF
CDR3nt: TGCAGTGCTAGAGGGGACAGGACCCCCAATCAGCCCCAGCATTTT

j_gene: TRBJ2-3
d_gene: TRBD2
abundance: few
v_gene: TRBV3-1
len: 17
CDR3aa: CASSQGGGLARTDTQYF
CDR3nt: TGTGCCAGCAGCCAAGGGGGGGGACTAGCGAGGACAGATACGCAGTATTTT

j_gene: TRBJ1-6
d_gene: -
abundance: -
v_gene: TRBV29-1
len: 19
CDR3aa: CSVGSIRSEGRVTDSPLHF
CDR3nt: TGCAGCGTTGGCTCAATTAGGAGTGAGGGAAGGGTTACGGATTCACCCCTCCACTTT

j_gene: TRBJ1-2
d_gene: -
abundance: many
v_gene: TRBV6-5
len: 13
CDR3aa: CASSSLGNYGYTF
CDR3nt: TGTGCCAGCAGTTCCCTCGGAAACTATGGCTACACCTTC

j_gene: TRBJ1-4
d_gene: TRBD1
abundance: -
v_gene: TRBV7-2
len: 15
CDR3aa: CASSPTGGDLGKLFF
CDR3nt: TGTGCCAGCAGCCCGACAGGGGGCGATCTGGGAAAACTGTTTTTT

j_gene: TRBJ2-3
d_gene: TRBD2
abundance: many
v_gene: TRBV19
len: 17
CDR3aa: CASSSRGLAGNTDTQYF
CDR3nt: TGTGCCAGTAGTAGCCGGGGACTAGCGGGCAACACAGATACGCAGTATTTT

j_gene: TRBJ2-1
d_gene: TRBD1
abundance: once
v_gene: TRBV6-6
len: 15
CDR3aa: CASSRRDRGGNEQFF
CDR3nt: TGTGCCAGCAGTCGCCGGGACAGGGGTGGTAATGAGCAGTTCTTC

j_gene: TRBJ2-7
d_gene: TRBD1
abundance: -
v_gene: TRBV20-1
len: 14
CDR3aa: CSARDRGFSCEQCF
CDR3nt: TGCAGTGCTAGAGACAGGGGGTTCTCCTGCGAGCAGTGCTTC